A single sample is the source of the 3 T cell receptor beta chains below, sequenced in a study of Graves' ophthalmopathy and Graves' hyperthyroidism. The study amplified TCR beta CDR3 regions using RNA transcripts. Second-round multiplex PCR followed a first-round RT-PCR using HTBI primers. From the multiplex PCR reads, TCRdb called clonotypes with MiXCR, one entry per CDR3 protein. The sample includes over a million distinct CDR3 sequences, about 36% of them seen just once. Material for sequencing was peripheral blood or thyroid tissue (not recorded which). The receptors were gathered from an adult man with Graves' hyperthyroidism.

A word on this clonotype: A much larger clone differs from this one at a single base, so this may be a read error. This chain links TRBV20-1 with TRBJ2-7, with TRBD2 identical over 7 bases. V shed 5 bases, J shed 2 bases, and the junction held 6 bases outside the gene matches. Germline assignment: CDR1 DFQATT and CDR2 SNEGSKA (reference sequence). There are 13 residues in the CDR3. CDR3 in DNA: TGCAGTGCTGGGCGGGGGACCCCCTACGAGCAGTACTTC. Translation gives CSAGRGTPYEQYF.

This clonotype was seen many times. The chain has TRBV5-8 and TRBJ2-5; 8 bases fit TRBD1. The CDR3 runs 15 residues. CDR1 is SGHTS and CDR2 is YDEGEE in the germline V gene. J was trimmed by 1 base and V by 3 bases; bases with no gene match: 5. Here the CDR3 DNA reads TGTGCCAGCAGCTGGCCCGGACAGGGCCAAGAGACCCAGTACTTC. It encodes CASSWPGQGQETQYF.

There are a few counts of this clonotype. It is likely a read error, because the conserved phenylalanine at the end of the CDR3 is missing. The DNA is left out, because the CDR3 cannot be placed on it with certainty; the CDR3 is given as TCRdb lists it. The V gene is TRBV7-3, the J gene TRBJ2-6; the table gives TRBD1 as D, unverified against the DNA. Germline-derived CDR1 and CDR2 are SGHTA and FQGTGA. The CDR3 is made up of 8 amino acids, end residues included. This CDR3 reads CASSALGQ.